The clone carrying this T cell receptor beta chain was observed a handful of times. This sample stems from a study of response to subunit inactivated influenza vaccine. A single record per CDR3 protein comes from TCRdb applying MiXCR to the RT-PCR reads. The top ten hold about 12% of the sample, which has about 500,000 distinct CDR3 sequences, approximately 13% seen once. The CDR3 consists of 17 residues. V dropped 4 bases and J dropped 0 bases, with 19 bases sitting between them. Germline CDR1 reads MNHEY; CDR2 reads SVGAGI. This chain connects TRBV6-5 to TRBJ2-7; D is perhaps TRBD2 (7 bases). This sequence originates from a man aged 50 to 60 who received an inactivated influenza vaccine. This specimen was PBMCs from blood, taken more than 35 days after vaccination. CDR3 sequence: CASSLRGGSKYSYEQYF. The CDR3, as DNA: TGTGCCAGCAGTTTGAGGGGGGGATCCAAATACTCCTACGAGCAGTACTTC.